This TCR beta chain originates from a study of shared clonotypes between healthy human individuals. TCRdb's copy holds only in-frame clones and misses some; the assay was immunoSEQ multiplex PCR. The table lists 640,000 or so clones, less than 80% of them singletons. The CDR3 consists of 13 residues. V was shortened by 1 base and J by 5 bases, with 9 bases between the two germline ends. CDR1 is SGHAT and CDR2 is FQNNGV in the germline V gene. This clone was observed a single time. The V and J genes are TRBV11-2 and TRBJ2-7; no clear D gene. This TCR came from a woman aged 30 to 39 in good health. Source material: memory CD4+ T cells sorted from blood. Stated subset: CD45RA-negative fraction. The CDR3 DNA reads TGTGCCAGCAGCTTAGTGGGGTTCCACGAGCAGTACTTC. Translated, it gives CASSLVGFHEQYF.